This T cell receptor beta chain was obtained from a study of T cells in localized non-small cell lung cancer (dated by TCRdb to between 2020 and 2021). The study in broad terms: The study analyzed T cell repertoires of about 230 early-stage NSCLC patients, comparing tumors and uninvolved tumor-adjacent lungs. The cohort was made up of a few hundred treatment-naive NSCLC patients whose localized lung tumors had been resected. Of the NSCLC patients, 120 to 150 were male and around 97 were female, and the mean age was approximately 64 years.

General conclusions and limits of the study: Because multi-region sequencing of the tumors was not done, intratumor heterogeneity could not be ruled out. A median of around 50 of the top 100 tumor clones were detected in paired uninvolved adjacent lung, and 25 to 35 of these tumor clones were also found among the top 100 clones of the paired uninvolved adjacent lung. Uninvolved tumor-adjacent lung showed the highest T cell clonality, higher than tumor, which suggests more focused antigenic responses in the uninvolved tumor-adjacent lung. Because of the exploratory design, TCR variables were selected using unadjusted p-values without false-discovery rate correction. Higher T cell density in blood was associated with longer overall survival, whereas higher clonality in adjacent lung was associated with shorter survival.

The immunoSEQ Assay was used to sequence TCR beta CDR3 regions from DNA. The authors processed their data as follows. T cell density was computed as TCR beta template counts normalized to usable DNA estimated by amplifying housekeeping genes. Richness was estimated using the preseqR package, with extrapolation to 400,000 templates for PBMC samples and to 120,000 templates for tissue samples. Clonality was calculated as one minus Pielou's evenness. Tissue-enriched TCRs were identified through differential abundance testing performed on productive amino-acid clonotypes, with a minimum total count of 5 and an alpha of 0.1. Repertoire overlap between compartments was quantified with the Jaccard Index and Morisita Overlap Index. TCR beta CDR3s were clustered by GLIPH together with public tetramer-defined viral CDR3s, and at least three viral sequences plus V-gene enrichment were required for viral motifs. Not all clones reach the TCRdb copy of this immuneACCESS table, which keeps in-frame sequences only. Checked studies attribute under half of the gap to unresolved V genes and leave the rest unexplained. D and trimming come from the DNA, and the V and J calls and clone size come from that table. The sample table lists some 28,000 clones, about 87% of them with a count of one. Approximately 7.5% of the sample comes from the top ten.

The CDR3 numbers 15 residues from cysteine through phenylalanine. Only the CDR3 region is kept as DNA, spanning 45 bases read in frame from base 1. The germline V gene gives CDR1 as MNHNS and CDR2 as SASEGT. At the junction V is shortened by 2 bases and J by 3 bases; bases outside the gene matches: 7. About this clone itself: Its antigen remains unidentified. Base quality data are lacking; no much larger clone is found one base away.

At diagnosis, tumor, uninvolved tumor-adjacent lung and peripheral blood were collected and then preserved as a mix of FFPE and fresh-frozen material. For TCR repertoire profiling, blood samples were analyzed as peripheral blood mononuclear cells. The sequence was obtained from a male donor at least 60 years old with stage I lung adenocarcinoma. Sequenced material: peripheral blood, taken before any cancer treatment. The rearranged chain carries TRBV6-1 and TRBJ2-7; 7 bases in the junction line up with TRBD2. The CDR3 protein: CASSEIPGGDYEQYF. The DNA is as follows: TGTGCCAGCAGTGAAATCCCGGGGGGTGACTACGAGCAGTACTTC.